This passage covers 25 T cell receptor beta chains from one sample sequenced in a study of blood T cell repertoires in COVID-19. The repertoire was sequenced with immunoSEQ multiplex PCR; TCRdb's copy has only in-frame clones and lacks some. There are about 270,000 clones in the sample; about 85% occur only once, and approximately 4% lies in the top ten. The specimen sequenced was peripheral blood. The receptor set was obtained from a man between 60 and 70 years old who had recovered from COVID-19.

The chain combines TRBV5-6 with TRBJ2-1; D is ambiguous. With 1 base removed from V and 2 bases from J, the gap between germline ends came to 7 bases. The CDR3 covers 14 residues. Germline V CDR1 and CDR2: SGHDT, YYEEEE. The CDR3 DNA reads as TGTGCCAGCAGCTTGTCTCCAGCCTACAATGAGCAGTTCTTC. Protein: CASSLSPAYNEQFF.

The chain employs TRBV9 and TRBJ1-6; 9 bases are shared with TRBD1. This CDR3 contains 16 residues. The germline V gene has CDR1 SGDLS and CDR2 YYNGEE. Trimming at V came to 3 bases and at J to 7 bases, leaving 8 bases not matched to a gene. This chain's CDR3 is CASSEGGGQGNSPLHF. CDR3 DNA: TGTGCCAGCAGCGAGGGAGGGGGACAGGGAAATTCACCCCTCCACTTT.

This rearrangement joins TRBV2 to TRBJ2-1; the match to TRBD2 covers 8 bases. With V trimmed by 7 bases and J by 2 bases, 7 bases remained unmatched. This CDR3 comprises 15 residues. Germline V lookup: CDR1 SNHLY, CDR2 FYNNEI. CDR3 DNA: TGTGCCAGCACCGGGACTAGAAGTCCCTACAATGAGCAGTTCTTC. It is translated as CASTGTRSPYNEQFF.

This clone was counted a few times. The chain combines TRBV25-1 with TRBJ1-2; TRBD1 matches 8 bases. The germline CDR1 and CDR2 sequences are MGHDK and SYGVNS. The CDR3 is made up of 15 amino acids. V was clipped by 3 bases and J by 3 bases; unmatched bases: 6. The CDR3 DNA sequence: TGTGCCAGCAGTGACCCCAGGGGGCGCGACTATGGCTACACCTTC. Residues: CASSDPRGRDYGYTF.

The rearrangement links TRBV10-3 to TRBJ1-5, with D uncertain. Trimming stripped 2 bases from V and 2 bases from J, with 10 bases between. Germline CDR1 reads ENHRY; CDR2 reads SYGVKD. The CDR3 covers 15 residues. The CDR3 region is CAISEEDGGNQPQHF. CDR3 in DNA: TGTGCCATCAGTGAGGAAGACGGGGGCAATCAGCCCCAGCATTTT.

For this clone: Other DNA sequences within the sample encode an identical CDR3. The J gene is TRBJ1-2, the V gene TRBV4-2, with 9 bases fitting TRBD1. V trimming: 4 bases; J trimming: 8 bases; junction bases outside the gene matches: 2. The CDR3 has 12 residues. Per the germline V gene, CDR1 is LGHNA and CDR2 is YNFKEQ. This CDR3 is CASSLGQGGYTF. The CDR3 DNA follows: TGTGCCAGCAGCCTAGGACAGGGGGGCTACACCTTC.

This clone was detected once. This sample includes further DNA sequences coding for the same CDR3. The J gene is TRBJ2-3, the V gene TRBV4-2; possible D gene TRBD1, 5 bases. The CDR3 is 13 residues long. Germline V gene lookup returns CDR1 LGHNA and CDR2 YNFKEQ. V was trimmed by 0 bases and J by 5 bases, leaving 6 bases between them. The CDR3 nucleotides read TGTGCCAGCAGCCAAGAGACAGAAGATACGCAGTATTTT. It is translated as CASSQETEDTQYF.

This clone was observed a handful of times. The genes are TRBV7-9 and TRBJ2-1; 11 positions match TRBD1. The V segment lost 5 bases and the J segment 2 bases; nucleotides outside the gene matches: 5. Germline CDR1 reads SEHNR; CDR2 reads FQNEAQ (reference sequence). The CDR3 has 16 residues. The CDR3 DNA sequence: TGTGCCAGCAGCCATACGGGACAGGGGGCCTACAATGAGCAGTTCTTC. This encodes CASSHTGQGAYNEQFF.

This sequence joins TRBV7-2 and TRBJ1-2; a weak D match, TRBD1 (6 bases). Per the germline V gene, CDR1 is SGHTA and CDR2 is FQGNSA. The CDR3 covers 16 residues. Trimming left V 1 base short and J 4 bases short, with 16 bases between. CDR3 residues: CASSLDYSGGLYGYTF. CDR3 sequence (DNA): TGTGCCAGCAGCTTAGATTACTCGGGGGGGCTCTATGGCTACACCTTC. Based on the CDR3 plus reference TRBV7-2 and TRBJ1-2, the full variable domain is GAGVSQSPSNKVTEKGKDVELRCDPISGHTALYWYRQSLGQGLEFLIYFQGNSAPDKSGLPSDRFSAERTGGSVSTLTIQRTQQEDSAVYLCASSLDYSGGLYGYTFGSGTRLTVV.

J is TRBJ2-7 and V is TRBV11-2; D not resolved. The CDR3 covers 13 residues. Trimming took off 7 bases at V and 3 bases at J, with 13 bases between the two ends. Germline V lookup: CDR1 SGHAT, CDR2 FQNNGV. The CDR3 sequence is CASTSVTYYEQYF. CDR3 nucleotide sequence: TGTGCCAGCACCTCCGTCACATACTACGAGCAGTACTTC. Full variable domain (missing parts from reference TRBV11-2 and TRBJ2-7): EAGVAQSPRYKIIEKRQSVAFWCNPISGHATLYWYQQILGQGPKLLIQFQNNGVVDDSQLPKDRFSAERLKGVDSTLKIQPAKLEDSAVYLCASTSVTYYEQYFGPGTRLTVT.

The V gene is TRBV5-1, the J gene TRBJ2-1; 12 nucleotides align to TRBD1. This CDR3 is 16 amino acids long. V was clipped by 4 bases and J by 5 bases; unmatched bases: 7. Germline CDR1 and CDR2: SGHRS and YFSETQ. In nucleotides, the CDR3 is TGCGCCAGCAGCGGGACAGGGGGCTCCTATAACAATGAGCAGTTCTTC. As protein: CASSGTGGSYNNEQFF.

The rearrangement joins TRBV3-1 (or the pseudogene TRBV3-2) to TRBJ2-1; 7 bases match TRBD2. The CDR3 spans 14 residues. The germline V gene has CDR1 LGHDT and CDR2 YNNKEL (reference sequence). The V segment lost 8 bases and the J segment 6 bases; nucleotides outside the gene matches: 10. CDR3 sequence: CASRREAGTNEQFF. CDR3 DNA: TGTGCCAGCCGCCGGGAAGCGGGGACCAATGAGCAGTTCTTC.

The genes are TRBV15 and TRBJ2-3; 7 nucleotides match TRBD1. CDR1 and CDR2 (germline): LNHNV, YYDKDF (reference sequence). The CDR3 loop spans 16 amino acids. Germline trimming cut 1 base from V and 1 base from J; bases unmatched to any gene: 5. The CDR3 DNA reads TGTGCCACCAGCAGAGGGTTAGACAGGGGCACAGATACGCAGTATTTT. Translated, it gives CATSRGLDRGTDTQYF.

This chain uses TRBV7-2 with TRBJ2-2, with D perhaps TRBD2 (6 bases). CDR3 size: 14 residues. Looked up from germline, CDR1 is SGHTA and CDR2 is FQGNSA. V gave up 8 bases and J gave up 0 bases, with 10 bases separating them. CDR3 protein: CASSGGANTGELFF. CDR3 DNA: TGTGCCAGCTCCGGGGGAGCGAACACCGGGGAGCTGTTTTTT.

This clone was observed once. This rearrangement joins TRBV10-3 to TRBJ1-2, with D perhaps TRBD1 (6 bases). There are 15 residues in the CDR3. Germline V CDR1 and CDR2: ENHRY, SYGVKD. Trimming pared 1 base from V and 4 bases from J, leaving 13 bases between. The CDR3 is CAISELGGGSYGYTF. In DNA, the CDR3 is TGTGCCATCAGTGAGTTGGGGGGCGGGAGCTATGGCTACACCTTC.

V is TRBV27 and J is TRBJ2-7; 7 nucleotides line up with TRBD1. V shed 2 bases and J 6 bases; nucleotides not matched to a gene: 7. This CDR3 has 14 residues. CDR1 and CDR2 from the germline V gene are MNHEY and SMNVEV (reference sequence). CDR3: CASSLVQGLGEQYF. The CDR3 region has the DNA TGTGCCAGCAGTTTAGTACAGGGGTTGGGCGAGCAGTACTTC.

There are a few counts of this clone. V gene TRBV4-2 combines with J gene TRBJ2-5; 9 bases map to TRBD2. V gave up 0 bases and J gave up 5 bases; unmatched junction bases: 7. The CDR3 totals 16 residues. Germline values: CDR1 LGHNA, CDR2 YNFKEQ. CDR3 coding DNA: TGTGCCAGCAGCCAAGATCTTACAAGCGGGGGGGAGACCCAGTACTTC. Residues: CASSQDLTSGGETQYF.

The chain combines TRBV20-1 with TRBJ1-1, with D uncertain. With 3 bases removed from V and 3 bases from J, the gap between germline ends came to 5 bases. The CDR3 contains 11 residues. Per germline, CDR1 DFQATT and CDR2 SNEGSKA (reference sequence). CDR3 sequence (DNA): TGCAGTGCTAGCTTCGACACTGAAGCTTTCTTT. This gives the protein CSASFDTEAFF.

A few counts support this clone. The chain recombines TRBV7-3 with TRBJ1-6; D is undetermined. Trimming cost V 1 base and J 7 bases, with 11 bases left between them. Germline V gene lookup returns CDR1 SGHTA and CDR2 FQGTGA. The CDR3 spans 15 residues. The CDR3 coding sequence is TGTGCCAGCAGCTTAAGCCGTTTAGAGAATTCACCCCTCCACTTT. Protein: CASSLSRLENSPLHF. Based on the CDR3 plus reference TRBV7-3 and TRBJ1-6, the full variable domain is GAGVSQTPSNKVTEKGKYVELRCDPISGHTALYWYRQSLGQGPEFLIYFQGTGAADDSGLPNDRFFAVRPEGSVSTLKIQRTERGDSAVYLCASSLSRLENSPLHFGNGTRLTVT.

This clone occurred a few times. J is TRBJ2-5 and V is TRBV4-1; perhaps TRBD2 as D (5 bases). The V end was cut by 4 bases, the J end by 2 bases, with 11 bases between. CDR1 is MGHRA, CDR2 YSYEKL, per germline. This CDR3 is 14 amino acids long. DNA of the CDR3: TGCGCCAGCAGCCGAGGGAGTTCTCAAGAGACCCAGTACTTC. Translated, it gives CASSRGSSQETQYF.

The CDR3 spells CASSLEGHASGYTF. For the CDR3, the DNA is TGCGCCAGCAGCTTGGAGGGACACGCGTCTGGCTACACCTTC. The chain has TRBV5-1 and TRBJ1-2, with D possibly TRBD1 on 6 matching bases. CDR3 length: 14 amino acids. Germline values: CDR1 SGHRS, CDR2 YFSETQ. V lost 0 bases, J lost 7 bases, and 13 bases lay in between. Full variable domain (remainder filled in from reference TRBV5-1 and TRBJ1-2): KAGVTQTPRYLIKTRGQQVTLSCSPISGHRSVSWYQQTPGQGLQFLFEYFSETQRNKGNFPGRFSGRQFSNSRSEMNVSTLELGDSALYLCASSLEGHASGYTFGSGTRLTVV.

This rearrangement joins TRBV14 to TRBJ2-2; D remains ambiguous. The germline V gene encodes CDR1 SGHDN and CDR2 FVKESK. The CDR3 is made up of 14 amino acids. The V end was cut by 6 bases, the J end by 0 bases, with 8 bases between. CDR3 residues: CASSLNTNTGELFF. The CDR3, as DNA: TGTGCCAGCAGTCTCAACACGAACACCGGGGAGCTGTTTTTT.

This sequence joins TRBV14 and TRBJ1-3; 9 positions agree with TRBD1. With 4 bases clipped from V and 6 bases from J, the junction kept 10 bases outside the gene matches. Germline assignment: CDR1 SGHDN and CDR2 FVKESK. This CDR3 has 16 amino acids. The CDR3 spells CASSRRRDRVENTIYF. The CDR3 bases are TGTGCCAGCAGCCGGCGGCGGGACAGGGTTGAAAACACCATATATTTT.

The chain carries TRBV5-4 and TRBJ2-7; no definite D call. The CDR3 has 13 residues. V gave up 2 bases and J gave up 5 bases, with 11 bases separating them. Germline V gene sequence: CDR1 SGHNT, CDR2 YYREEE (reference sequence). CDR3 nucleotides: TGTGCCAGCAGCTTTAGTGCCCGGGACGAGCAGTACTTC. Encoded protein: CASSFSARDEQYF.

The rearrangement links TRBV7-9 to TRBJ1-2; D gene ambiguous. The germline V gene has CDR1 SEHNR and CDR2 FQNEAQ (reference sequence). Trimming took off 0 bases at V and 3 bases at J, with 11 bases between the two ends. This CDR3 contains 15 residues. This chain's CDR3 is CASSLASVRDYGYTF. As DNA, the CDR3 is TGTGCCAGCAGCTTAGCGTCGGTCCGGGACTATGGCTACACCTTC.